This T cell receptor beta chain was recovered during a study of identical twins. TCRdb processed the 5' RACE reads anew with MiXCR; each CDR3 protein has one entry. The sample shows 450,000 or so distinct CDR3 sequences, 13% to 15% of them seen only once. Donors uniformly comprised healthy Caucasians. Germline loops: CDR1 MNHEY, CDR2 SMNVEV (reference sequence). CDR3 length: 17 amino acids. V shed 6 bases, J shed 2 bases, and the junction held 8 bases outside the gene matches. These sequences were also reported in another study, on yellow fever vaccine responses in identical twins.

The clonotype was recovered from a woman aged 18-29 years in good health. The sequenced sample was CD4+ T cells sorted from blood. J is TRBJ2-2 and V is TRBV27; the match to TRBD2 covers 11 bases. The DNA for the CDR3 is TGTGCCAGCAGGACACTAGCGGGAGCCGAAAACACCGGGGAGCTGTTTTTT. This encodes CASRTLAGAENTGELFF.